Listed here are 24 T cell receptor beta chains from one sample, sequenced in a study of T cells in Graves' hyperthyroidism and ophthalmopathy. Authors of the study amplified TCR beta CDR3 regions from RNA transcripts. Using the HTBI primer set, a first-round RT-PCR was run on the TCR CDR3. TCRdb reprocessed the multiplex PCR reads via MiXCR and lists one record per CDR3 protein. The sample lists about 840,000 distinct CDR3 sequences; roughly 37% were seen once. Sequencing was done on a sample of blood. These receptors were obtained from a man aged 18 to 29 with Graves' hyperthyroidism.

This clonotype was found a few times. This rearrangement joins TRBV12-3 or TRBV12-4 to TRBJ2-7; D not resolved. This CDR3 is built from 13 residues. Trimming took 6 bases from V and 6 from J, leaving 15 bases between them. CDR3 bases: TGTGCCAGCAGCCAAGGCGATAGGGTCGAGCAGTACTTC. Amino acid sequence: CASSQGDRVEQYF.

The CDR3 here is CSSGTGGPYEQYF. In nucleotides, the CDR3 is TGCAGCTCCGGGACAGGGGGACCGTACGAGCAGTACTTC. The chain recombines TRBV29-1 with TRBJ2-7; 11 bases align to TRBD1. Germline-derived CDR1 and CDR2 are SQVTM and ANQGSEA. This CDR3 has 13 residues. With V trimmed by 8 bases and J by 4 bases, 7 bases remained unmatched.

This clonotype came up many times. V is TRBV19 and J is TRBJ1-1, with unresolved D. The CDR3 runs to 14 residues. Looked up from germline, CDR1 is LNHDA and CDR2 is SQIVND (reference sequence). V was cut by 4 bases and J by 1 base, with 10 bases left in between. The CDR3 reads CASSTGGQNTEAFF. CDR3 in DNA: TGTGCCAGTAGTACCGGAGGTCAGAACACTGAAGCTTTCTTT.

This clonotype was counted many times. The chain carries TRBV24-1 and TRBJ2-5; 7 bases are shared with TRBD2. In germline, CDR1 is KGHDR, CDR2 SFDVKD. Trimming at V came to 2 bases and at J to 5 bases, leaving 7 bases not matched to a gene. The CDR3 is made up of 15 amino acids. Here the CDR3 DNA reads TGTGCCACCAGTGATTCCCGGACTAGTGTGGAGACCCAGTACTTC. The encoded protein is CATSDSRTSVETQYF.

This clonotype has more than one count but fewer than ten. CDR3 in amino acids: CASSFGGENTGELFF. CDR3 bases: TGCGCCAGCAGCTTCGGCGGTGAGAACACCGGGGAGCTGTTTTTT. V gene TRBV5-1 combines with J gene TRBJ2-2; D uncertain. Germline values: CDR1 SGHRS, CDR2 YFSETQ. This CDR3 spans 15 amino acids. Trimming shortened V by 2 bases and J by 1 base, and 9 bases separated the two germline ends.

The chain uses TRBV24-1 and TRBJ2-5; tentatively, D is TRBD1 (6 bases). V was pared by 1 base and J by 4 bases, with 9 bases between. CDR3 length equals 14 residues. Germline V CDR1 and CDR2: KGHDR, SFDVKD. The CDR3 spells CATSDFTGRETQYF. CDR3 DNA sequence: TGTGCCACCAGTGATTTCACAGGGCGAGAGACCCAGTACTTC.

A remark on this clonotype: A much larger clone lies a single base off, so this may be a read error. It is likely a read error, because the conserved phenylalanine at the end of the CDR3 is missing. The DNA of the CDR3 is TGTGCCATCAGTGACAGGGAAATCTACACTGAAGCTTTCCTT. Its protein product is CAISDREIYTEAFL. V and J are TRBV10-3 and TRBJ1-1; possible D gene TRBD1, 5 bases. V was cut by 3 bases and J by 3 bases, with 11 bases left in between. There are 14 residues in the CDR3. Germline V lookup: CDR1 ENHRY, CDR2 SYGVKD.

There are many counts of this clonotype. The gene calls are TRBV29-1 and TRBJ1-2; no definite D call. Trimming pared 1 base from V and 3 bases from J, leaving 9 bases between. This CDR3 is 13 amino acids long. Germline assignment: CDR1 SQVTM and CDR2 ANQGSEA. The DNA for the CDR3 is TGCAGCGTTGAAGGGCGGGGTCACTATGGCTACACCTTC. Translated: CSVEGRGHYGYTF.

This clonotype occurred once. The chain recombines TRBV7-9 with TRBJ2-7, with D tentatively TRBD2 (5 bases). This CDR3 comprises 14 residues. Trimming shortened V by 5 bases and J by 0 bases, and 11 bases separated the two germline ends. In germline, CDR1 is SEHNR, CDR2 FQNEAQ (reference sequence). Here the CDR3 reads CASSPPGYSYEQYF. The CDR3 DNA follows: TGTGCCAGCAGCCCCCCGGGGTACTCCTACGAGCAGTACTTC.

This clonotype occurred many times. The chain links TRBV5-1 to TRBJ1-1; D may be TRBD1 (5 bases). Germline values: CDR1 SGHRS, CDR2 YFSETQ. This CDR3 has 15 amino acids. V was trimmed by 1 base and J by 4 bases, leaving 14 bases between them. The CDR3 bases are TGCGCCAGCAGCTTGCAGCCCGAGGGGCTCACTGAAGCTTTCTTT. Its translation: CASSLQPEGLTEAFF.

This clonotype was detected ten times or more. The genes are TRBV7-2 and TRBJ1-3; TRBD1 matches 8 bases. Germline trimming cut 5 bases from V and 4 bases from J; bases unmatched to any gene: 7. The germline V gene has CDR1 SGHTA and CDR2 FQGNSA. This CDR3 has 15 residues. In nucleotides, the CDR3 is TGTGCCAGCAGCCCCCAGGGGGCGGGCGGAAACACCATATATTTT. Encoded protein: CASSPQGAGGNTIYF.

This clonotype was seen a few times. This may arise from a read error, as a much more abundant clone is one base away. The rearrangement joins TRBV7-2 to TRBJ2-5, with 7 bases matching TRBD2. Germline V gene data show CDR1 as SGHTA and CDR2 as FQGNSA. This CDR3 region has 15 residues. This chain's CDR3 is CAGSLVVSGGETQYF. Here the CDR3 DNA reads TGTGCCGGCAGCTTAGTGGTGTCGGGGGGAGAGACCCAGTACTTC.

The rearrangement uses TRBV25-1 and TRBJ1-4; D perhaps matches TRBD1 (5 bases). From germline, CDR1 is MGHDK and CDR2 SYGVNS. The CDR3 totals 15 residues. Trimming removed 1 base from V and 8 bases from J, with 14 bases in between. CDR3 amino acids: CASSEFGRVEEKLFF. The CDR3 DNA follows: TGTGCCAGCAGTGAATTCGGCAGGGTGGAAGAAAAACTGTTTTTT.

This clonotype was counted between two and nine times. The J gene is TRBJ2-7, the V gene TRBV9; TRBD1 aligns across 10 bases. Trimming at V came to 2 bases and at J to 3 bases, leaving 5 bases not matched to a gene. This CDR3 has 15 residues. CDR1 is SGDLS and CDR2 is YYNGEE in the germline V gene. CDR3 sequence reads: CASSVTGTGDYEQYF. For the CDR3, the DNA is TGTGCCAGCAGCGTCACCGGGACAGGGGACTACGAGCAGTACTTC.

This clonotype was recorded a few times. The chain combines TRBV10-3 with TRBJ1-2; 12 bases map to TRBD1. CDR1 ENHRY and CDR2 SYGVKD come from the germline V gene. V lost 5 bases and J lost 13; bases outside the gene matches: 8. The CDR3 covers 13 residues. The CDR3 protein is CAISSGTGGPSTF. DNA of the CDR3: TGTGCCATCAGTTCCGGGACAGGGGGCCCGAGCACCTTC.

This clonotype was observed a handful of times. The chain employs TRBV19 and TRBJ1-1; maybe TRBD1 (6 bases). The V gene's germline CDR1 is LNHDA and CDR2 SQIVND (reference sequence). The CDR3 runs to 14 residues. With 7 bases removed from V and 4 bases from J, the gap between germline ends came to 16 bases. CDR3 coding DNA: TGTGCCAGTAAGGGCCCAAGAGGGGGCACTGAAGCTTTCTTT. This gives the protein CASKGPRGGTEAFF.

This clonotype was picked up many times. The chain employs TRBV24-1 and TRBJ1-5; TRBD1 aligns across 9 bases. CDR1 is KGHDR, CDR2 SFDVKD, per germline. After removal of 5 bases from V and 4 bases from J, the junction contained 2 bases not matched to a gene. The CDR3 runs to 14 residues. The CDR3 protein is CATSGDRENQPQHF. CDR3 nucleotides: TGTGCCACCAGTGGGGACAGGGAAAATCAGCCCCAGCATTTT.

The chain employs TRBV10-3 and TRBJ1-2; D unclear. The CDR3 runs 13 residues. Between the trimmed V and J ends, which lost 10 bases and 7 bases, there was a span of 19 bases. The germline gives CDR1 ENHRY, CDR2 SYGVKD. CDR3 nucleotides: TGTGCCACCTATGAGATGAGGGTTGGTGGCTACACCTTC. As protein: CATYEMRVGGYTF.

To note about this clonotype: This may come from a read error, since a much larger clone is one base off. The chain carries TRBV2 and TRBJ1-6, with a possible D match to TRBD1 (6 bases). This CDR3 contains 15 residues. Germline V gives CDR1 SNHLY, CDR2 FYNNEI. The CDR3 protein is CASNEGGSYNPPLHF. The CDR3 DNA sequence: TGTGCCAGCAATGAGGGGGGATCCTATAATCCACCCCTCCACTTT.

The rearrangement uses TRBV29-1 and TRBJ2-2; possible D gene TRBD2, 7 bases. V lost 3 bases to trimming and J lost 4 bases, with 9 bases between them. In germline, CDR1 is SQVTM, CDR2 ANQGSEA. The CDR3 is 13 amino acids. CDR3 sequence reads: CSVDRGATGELFF. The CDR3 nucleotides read TGCAGCGTTGACCGGGGGGCCACCGGGGAGCTGTTTTTT.

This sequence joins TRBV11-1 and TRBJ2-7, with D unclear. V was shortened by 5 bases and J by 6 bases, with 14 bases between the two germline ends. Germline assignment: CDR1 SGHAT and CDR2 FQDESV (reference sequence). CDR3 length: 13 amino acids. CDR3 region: CASSKAPGGEQYF. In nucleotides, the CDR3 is TGTGCCAGCAGCAAAGCTCCCGGCGGCGAGCAGTACTTC.

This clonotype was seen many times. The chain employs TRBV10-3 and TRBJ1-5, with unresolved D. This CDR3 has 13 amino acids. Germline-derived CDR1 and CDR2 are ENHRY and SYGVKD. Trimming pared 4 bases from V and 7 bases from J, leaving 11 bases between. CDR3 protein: CAISAGFQQPQHF. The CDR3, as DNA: TGTGCCATCAGTGCGGGCTTTCAACAGCCCCAGCATTTT.

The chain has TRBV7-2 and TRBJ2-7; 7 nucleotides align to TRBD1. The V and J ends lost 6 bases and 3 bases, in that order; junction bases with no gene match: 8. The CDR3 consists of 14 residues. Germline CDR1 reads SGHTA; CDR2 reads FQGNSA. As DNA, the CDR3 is TGTGCCAGCAGTCCCAGGGGGTTGGGCTACGAGCAGTACTTC. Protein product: CASSPRGLGYEQYF.

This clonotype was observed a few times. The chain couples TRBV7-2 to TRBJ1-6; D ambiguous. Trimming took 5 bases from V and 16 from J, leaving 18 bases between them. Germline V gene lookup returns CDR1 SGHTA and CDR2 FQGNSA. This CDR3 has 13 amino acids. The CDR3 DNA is TGTGCCAGCAGCCAGGACGGGGTCCAATCTCTCCACTTT. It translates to CASSQDGVQSLHF. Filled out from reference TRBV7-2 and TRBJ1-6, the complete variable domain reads GAGVSQSPSNKVTEKGKDVELRCDPISGHTALYWYRQSLGQGLEFLIYFQGNSAPDKSGLPSDRFSAERTGGSVSTLTIQRTQQEDSAVYLCASSQDGVQSLHFGNGTRLTVT.